This T cell receptor (beta chain) was found in a study of technical replicates of blood from a handful of donors. Germline CDR1 SEHNR, CDR2 FQNEAQ (reference sequence). J gave up 3 bases and V 8 bases, and 12 bases lay outside the gene matches. The length of the CDR3 is 16 residues. TCRdb's table, derived via immunoSEQ multiplex PCR, lists solely in-frame clones and lacks some. The sample has roughly 100,000 clones; 95% are singletons. The source material was T cells isolated from PBMCs. The clonotype comes from a human donor in good health. V usage is TRBV7-9 and J usage is TRBJ2-1; 8 bases map to TRBD2. The CDR3 is CASGRTSGRNYNEQFF. CDR3 nucleotides: TGTGCCAGCGGACGTACTAGCGGAAGGAACTACAATGAGCAGTTCTTC.